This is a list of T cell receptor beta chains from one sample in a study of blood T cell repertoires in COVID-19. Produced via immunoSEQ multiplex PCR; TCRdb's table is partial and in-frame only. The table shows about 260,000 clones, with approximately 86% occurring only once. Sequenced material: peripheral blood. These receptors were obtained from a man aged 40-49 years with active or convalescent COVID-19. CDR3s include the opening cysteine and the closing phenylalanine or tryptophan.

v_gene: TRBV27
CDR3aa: CASSFKGQGNEQFF

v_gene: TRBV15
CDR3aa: CATSAGGGNTIYF

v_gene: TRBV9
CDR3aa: CASSVGLDSSYEQYF

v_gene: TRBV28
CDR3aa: CASRRYEQYF

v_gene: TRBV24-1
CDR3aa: CATSVGNSEAFF

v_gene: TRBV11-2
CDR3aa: CASSFLPQGEAEQYF

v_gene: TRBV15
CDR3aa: CATSRMQGASSYGYTF

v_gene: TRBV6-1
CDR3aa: CASSETGIYGYTF

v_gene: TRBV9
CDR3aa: CASSAYGTTGNTEAFF

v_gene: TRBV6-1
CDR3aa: CASSEAPGSGNTIYF

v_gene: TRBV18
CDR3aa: CASSPPNPEPYSGANVLTF

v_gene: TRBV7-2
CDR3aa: CASSLGARETQYF

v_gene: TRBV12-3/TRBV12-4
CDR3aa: CASSGGNTEAFF

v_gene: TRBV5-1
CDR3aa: CASSADIYGYTF

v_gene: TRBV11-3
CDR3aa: CASSLEAKNTEAFF

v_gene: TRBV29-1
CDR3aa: CSGDLGYNTEAFF

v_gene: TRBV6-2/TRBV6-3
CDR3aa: CASSYFPSGAKETQYF

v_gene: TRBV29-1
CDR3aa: CSVEGFAGSVDGYTF

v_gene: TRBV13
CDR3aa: CASSSQGGQPQHF

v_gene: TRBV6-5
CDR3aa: CASSPGQGLFF

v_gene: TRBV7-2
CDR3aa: CASSWWGAYEQYF

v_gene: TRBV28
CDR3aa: CASSLKTGLAAVRIGTQYF

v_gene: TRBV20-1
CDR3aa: CSPVANTEAFF

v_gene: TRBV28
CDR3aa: CASTTRGGGETQYF

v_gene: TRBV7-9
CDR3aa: CASSLTQGQETQYF

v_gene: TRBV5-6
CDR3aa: CASSLAGVEILDTEAFF

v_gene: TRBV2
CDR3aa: CASGTSGSTGELFF

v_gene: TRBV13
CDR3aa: CASSLVVGGVANYGYTF

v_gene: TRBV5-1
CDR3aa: CASSPDIGGRSGYTF

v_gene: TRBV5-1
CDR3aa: CASSTGQGHTNEKLFF

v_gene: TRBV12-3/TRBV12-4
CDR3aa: CASTSGLAGAQYF

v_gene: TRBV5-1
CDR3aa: CASIPGAGVGSYEQYF

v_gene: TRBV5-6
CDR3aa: CASSGQMMGELFF

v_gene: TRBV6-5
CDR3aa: CASRGQRITEAFF

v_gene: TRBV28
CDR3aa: CASSLRPPRKVVF

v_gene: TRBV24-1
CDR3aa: CATSDSDREGTGELFF

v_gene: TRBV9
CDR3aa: CASSVAGRLASPSPQTDTQYF

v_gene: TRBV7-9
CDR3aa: CASSYPGGVTYEQYF

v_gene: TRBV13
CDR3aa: CASSLVGGSETQYF

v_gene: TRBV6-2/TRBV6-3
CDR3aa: CASSSPGDTGTYEQYF

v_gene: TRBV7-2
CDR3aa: CASSLSGRETQYF

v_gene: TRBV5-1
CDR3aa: CASSSSSYEQYF

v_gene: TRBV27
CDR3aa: CASSLWVRESPYEQYF

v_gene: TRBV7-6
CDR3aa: CASSLGQGPTYGYTF

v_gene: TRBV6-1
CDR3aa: CASSEKAGGINEQFF

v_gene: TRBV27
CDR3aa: CASRAPGANVLTF